Presented here are 3 T cell receptor beta chains from one specimen sequenced in a study of cytomegalovirus exposure and HLA in healthy donors. PCR amplification relied on 60 Vbeta primers (plus 13 Jbeta primers). The table came from immunoSEQ multiplex PCR; TCRdb's copy has only in-frame clones and leaves some out. Altogether 150,000 to 200,000 clones are present, roughly 85% being singletons, with the ten largest covering more than 8%. The sequenced sample was PBMCs. The origin of the receptors is a male donor in good health and CMV-seropositive.

This chain links TRBV10-1 with TRBJ2-3; 10 positions agree with TRBD1. This CDR3 is built from 16 residues. CDR1 WNHNN and CDR2 SYGVQD come from the germline V gene (reference sequence). V lost 0 bases, J lost 0 bases, and 0 bases stayed unmatched. The CDR3 nucleotides read TGCGCCAGCAGTGAGTCGGGACAGGGGAGCACAGATACGCAGTATTTT. This translates into CASSESGQGSTDTQYF.

With regard to this clone: No conserved phenylalanine or tryptophan is present at the end of the CDR3, so a read error is the likely explanation. The chain couples TRBV27 to TRBJ2-7; TRBD1 agrees at 7 bases. Germline CDR1 reads MNHEY; CDR2 reads SMNVEV (reference sequence). The CDR3 has 16 amino acids. Trimming took 5 bases from V and 2 from J; bases not matched to a gene: 12. CDR3 sequence reads: CASSLSPRTGTYEQYL. The CDR3 nucleotides read TGTGCCAGCAGTCTCTCTCCTAGGACAGGAACCTACGAGCAGTACCTC.

The chain uses TRBV2 and TRBJ1-6, with D possibly being TRBD1 (6 bases). The CDR3 contains 14 residues. V was shortened by 6 bases and J by 5 bases, with 11 bases between the two germline ends. Per germline, CDR1 SNHLY and CDR2 FYNNEI. CDR3 DNA sequence: TGTGCCAGCAGACCACGGACAGATAATTCACCCCTCCACTTT. It specifies CASRPRTDNSPLHF.